This T cell receptor beta chain was identified in a study of pediatric ulcerative colitis. Colonoscopy and blood draw happened at the same time. Sequencing was at survey level. The table came from immunoSEQ multiplex PCR; TCRdb's copy has only in-frame clones and leaves some out. The sample shows some 57,000 clones, more than 75% of them seen only once. Germline CDR1 SEHNR, CDR2 FQNEAQ (reference sequence). V was pared by 2 bases and J by 2 bases, with 13 bases between. This CDR3 contains 16 residues. This clone was seen only once. This chain joins TRBV7-9 and TRBJ2-1; TRBD2 might be the D (6 bases). This clonotype was obtained from a boy between 10 and 17 years old who was a control in a study of pediatric ulcerative colitis. The specimen was blood. This CDR3 is CASSLSGSTPYNEQFF. The DNA of the CDR3 is TGTGCCAGCAGCTTAAGCGGGTCAACCCCCTACAATGAGCAGTTCTTC.